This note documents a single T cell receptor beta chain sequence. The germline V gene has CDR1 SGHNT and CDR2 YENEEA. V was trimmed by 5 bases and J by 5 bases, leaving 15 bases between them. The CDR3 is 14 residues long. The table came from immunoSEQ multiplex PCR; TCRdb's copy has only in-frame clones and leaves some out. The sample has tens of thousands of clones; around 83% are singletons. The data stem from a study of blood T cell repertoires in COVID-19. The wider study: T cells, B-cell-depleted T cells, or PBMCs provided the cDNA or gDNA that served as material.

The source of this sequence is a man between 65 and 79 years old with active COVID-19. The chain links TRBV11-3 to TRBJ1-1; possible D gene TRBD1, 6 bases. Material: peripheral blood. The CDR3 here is CASSPGRGGTEAFF. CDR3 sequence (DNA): TGTGCCAGCAGCCCCGGGAGGGGGGGGACTGAAGCTTTCTTT.